This TCR beta chain was recovered during a study of blood T cell repertoires in COVID-19. As for the study in general: Samples representing acute and convalescent COVID-19 were sourced from the United States, Italy and Spain. T cells, B-cell-depleted T cells, or PBMCs supplied cDNA or gDNA.

In the authors' methods: The assay estimated nucleated cells by amplifying reference gene primers. Data came from immunoSEQ multiplex PCR; TCRdb stores just in-frame clones and leaves some out. Clone size and V and J calls were adopted from that table, with D and trimming inferred from the DNA. The data hold 150,000 to 200,000 clones, with around 88% observed a single time. The CDR3 consists of 14 residues. The V end lost 4 bases, the J end lost 0 bases, and 4 bases lay between the germline ends. Germline V gives CDR1 SGHTA, CDR2 FQGNSA. Sequencing was carried out using peripheral blood. The chain joins TRBV7-2 to TRBJ2-6; D is unresolved. The TCR comes from a human donor in a cohort sampled during active COVID-19. This CDR3 is CASSSSSGANVLTF. DNA of the CDR3: TGTGCCAGCAGCTCCAGCTCTGGGGCCAACGTCCTGACTTTC.